Shown below are 15 T cell receptor beta chains from a single sample sequenced in a study of shared clonotypes between healthy human individuals. Naivety among CD8 cells was defined by CD45RO negativity and positive CCR7 selection, thereby excluding terminally differentiated effector memory CD45RA+ cells. The data were produced by immunoSEQ multiplex PCR, yet TCRdb's version contains in-frame clones alone and is incomplete. The table records around 580,000 clones, 98% of them present only once. Source material: naive CD8+ T cells sorted from blood. These receptor sequences come from a man aged 25 to 40 in good health.

This chain joins TRBV7-6 and TRBJ2-3; weak D call: TRBD2 (5 bases). Germline V gene lookup returns CDR1 SGHVS and CDR2 FNYEAQ. V gave up 5 bases and J gave up 4 bases, with 19 bases separating them. The CDR3 totals 16 residues. CDR3 bases: TGTGCCAGCAGCCCCGGCGGGCGGATCCCCCCAGATACGCAGTATTTT. This gives the protein CASSPGGRIPPDTQYF.

This clone has just one count. The genes are TRBV5-8 and TRBJ2-7; 7 bases align to TRBD1. The CDR3 is 15 amino acids. The J segment lost 0 bases and the V segment lost 1 base, leaving 4 bases of the junction unmatched. Germline V CDR1 and CDR2: SGHTS, YDEGEE. The CDR3 DNA reads TGTGCCAGCAGCTTGCGGGACAGAACCTCCTACGAGCAGTACTTC. Its translation: CASSLRDRTSYEQYF.

V is TRBV18 and J is TRBJ2-3; TRBD2 aligns across 7 bases. This CDR3 is built from 16 residues. Germline V gene data show CDR1 as KGHSH and CDR2 as LQKENI. J was trimmed by 2 bases and V by 5 bases; bases with no gene match: 10. The CDR3, as DNA: TGTGCCAGCTCAGACACTAAAGCGGGACCCACAGATACGCAGTATTTT. This sequence encodes CASSDTKAGPTDTQYF.

This clone came up once. V gene TRBV9 combines with J gene TRBJ1-4; no definite D call. CDR1 is SGDLS and CDR2 is YYNGEE in the germline V gene. V lost 1 base and J lost 1, with 8 bases in between. The CDR3 is 15 amino acids. CDR3: CASSVFGVTNEKLFF. As DNA, the CDR3 is TGTGCCAGCAGCGTATTTGGGGTAACTAATGAAAAACTGTTTTTT.

This clone was seen just once. The chain has TRBV7-9 and TRBJ2-7; the match to TRBD2 covers 10 bases. Trimming at V came to 4 bases and at J to 6 bases, leaving 9 bases not matched to a gene. Germline lookup yields CDR1 SEHNR and CDR2 FQNEAQ (reference sequence). The CDR3 runs 15 residues. The CDR3 sequence: CASSSSAGGRREQYF. The CDR3 DNA sequence: TGTGCCAGCAGCTCCTCAGCGGGAGGGCGACGCGAGCAGTACTTC.

This chain joins TRBV6-5 and TRBJ2-7, with D perhaps TRBD1 or TRBD2 (5 bases each). This CDR3 has 15 residues. V dropped 5 bases and J dropped 1 base, with 15 bases sitting between them. CDR1 MNHEY and CDR2 SVGAGI come from the germline V gene. Here the CDR3 reads CASSLEGRLSYEQYF. The CDR3, as DNA: TGTGCCAGCAGTCTTGAGGGGAGATTGTCCTACGAGCAGTACTTC.

The genes are TRBV28 and TRBJ1-3, with a possible D match to TRBD1 (6 bases). Looked up from germline, CDR1 is MDHEN and CDR2 is SYDVKM. The CDR3 length is 15 residues. Trimming removed 4 bases at V and 0 bases at J, with 10 bases between. Here the CDR3 reads CASSSDRSSGNTIYF. Here the CDR3 DNA reads TGTGCCAGCAGTTCAGACAGGAGCTCTGGAAACACCATATATTTT.

The genes are TRBV29-1 and TRBJ2-3, with 11 nucleotides matching TRBD2. The trim removed 7 bases at V and 1 base at J, leaving 1 base unmatched. This CDR3 is built from 13 residues. The germline gives CDR1 SQVTM, CDR2 ANQGSEA. The CDR3 DNA sequence: TGCAGCGGGGGACTAGCGGGCACAGATACGCAGTATTTT. This encodes CSGGLAGTDTQYF.

This chain links TRBV2 with TRBJ2-7, with D unresolved. Germline assignment: CDR1 SNHLY and CDR2 FYNNEI. CDR3 length: 11 residues. V was shortened by 8 bases and J by 4 bases, with 9 bases between the two germline ends. The CDR3: CASRSGYEQYF. As DNA, the CDR3 is TGTGCCAGCCGCAGTGGGTACGAGCAGTACTTC.

V is TRBV7-9 and J is TRBJ2-7; D is ambiguous. The CDR3 is made up of 17 amino acids. V was trimmed by 5 bases and J by 2 bases, leaving 22 bases between them. CDR1 and CDR2 (germline): SEHNR, FQNEAQ (reference sequence). CDR3 region: CASSDPDRSPKPYEQYF. The CDR3 DNA follows: TGTGCCAGCAGCGACCCGGACCGAAGTCCAAAACCCTACGAGCAGTACTTC.

The chain couples TRBV6-4 to TRBJ2-4; either TRBD1 or TRBD2 may supply D (5 bases each). Germline V gene data show CDR1 as MRHNA and CDR2 as SNTAGT. CDR3 length: 14 residues. V was clipped by 6 bases and J by 7 bases, with 16 bases between them. The CDR3 DNA reads TGTGCCAGCAGGTCCGTGAGGGGCAGGAACATTCAGTACTTC. It translates to CASRSVRGRNIQYF.

The rearrangement links TRBV9 to TRBJ2-3, with 10 bases matching TRBD2. The CDR3 totals 16 residues. Germline trimming cut 4 bases from V and 4 bases from J; bases unmatched to any gene: 9. From germline, CDR1 is SGDLS and CDR2 YYNGEE. The chain's CDR3 is CASSPEAGGQSDTQYF. As DNA, the CDR3 is TGTGCCAGCAGCCCCGAAGCGGGAGGGCAGTCAGATACGCAGTATTTT.

In the case of this clone: A read error may account for a junction end that differs from germline. V is TRBV2 and J is TRBJ2-7; D is uncertain. The CDR3 contains 11 residues. Germline V gene data show CDR1 as SNHLY and CDR2 as FYNNEI. The CDR3 DNA is TGTGCCAGCAGGGCCCCACAGACCTCCAACTTC. Translation: CASRAPQTSNF.

The chain is built from TRBV6-5 and TRBJ2-7; 9 bases are shared with TRBD2. Germline loops: CDR1 MNHEY, CDR2 SVGAGI. V trimming: 5 bases; J trimming: 2 bases; junction bases outside the gene matches: 7. The CDR3 runs 15 residues. Here the CDR3 DNA reads TGTGCCAGCAGTCTCAGCGGGAGGCGAACCTACGAGCAGTACTTC. Protein sequence: CASSLSGRRTYEQYF.

This chain connects TRBV7-2 to TRBJ2-3; D is possibly TRBD1 or TRBD2 (5 bases each). V was pared by 1 base and J by 2 bases, with 7 bases between. CDR3 size: 14 residues. CDR1 SGHTA and CDR2 FQGNSA come from the germline V gene. The CDR3 DNA follows: TGTGCCAGCAGCTTAGGGGACGACACAGATACGCAGTATTTT. Amino acids: CASSLGDDTDTQYF.